What follows are 28 T cell receptor beta chains derived from one specimen sequenced in a study of CD8 T cells in Susac syndrome. Reverse transcription of about 0.45 to 1 ug RNA was performed with random hexamers. One entry per CDR3 protein results from TCRdb running MiXCR on the immunoSEQ multiplex PCR reads. This sample has about 210,000 distinct CDR3 sequences, with about 95% found just once. Sequencing input: CD4+ T cells from PBMCs. These TCRs come from a human donor with Susac syndrome.

The chain has TRBV30 and TRBJ2-1, with 7 bases that match TRBD2. Germline V gene data show CDR1 as GTSNPN and CDR2 as SVGIG (reference sequence). The V and J ends lost 0 bases and 2 bases, in that order; junction bases with no gene match: 10. The CDR3 runs to 17 residues. The CDR3 nucleotides are TGTGCCTGGAGTGTGGAGTTGGGAGGGACGACCTACAATGAGCAGTTCTTC. Amino acids: CAWSVELGGTTYNEQFF.

This clonotype was observed a single time. This rearrangement joins TRBV25-1 to TRBJ1-2, with D possibly TRBD1 on 5 matching bases. V was shortened by 2 bases and J by 0 bases, with 10 bases between the two germline ends. Germline V gives CDR1 MGHDK, CDR2 SYGVNS. The CDR3 is made up of 15 amino acids. The CDR3 spells CASSEKLTANYGYTF. CDR3 nucleotides: TGTGCCAGCAGTGAAAAATTGACAGCTAACTATGGCTACACCTTC.

CDR3 sequence reads: CASSPEGQGLTYEQYF. The CDR3, as DNA: TGCGCCAGCAGCCCAGAAGGACAGGGACTTACCTACGAGCAGTACTTC. The genes are TRBV5-1 and TRBJ2-7; 8 nucleotides align to TRBD1. The CDR3 is 16 residues long. V was clipped by 4 bases and J by 2 bases; unmatched bases: 11. The germline V gene encodes CDR1 SGHRS and CDR2 YFSETQ.

The chain has TRBV9 and TRBJ2-5, with 8 bases that match TRBD2. The CDR3 is made up of 16 amino acids. Germline values: CDR1 SGDLS, CDR2 YYNGEE. V trimming: 0 bases; J trimming: 3 bases; junction bases outside the gene matches: 7. Here the CDR3 DNA reads TGTGCCAGCAGCGTAGCTACACGGCGGGAGGAAGAGACCCAGTACTTC. Protein product: CASSVATRREEETQYF. Drawing the rest from reference TRBV9 and TRBJ2-5, the complete variable domain is DSGVTQTPKHLITATGQRVTLRCSPRSGDLSVYWYQQSLDQGLQFLIQYYNGEERAKGNILERFSAQQFPDLHSELNLSSLELGDSALYFCASSVATRREEETQYFGPGTRLLVL.

The chain combines TRBV6-5 with TRBJ1-1; D is uncertain. The CDR3 consists of 14 residues. The V and J ends lost 0 bases and 0 bases respectively, with 5 bases between them. Germline assignment: CDR1 MNHEY and CDR2 SVGAGI. The CDR3 nucleotides read TGTGCCAGCAGTTACTCCGCTGTGAACACTGAAGCTTTCTTT. Translating it yields CASSYSAVNTEAFF.

J is TRBJ1-6 and V is TRBV7-9, with 9 positions matching TRBD1. The CDR3 contains 16 residues. The junction had 16 bases not matched to a gene; V was cut back by 8 bases and J by 11 bases. CDR1 is SEHNR and CDR2 is FQNEAQ in the germline V gene (reference sequence). The CDR3 here is CASVPAGGQGSPPLHF. As DNA, the CDR3 is TGTGCCAGCGTACCAGCTGGGGGACAGGGAAGTCCACCCCTCCACTTT.

The chain uses TRBV20-1 and TRBJ2-7; tentatively, D is TRBD1 or TRBD2 (5 bases each). There are 14 residues in the CDR3. Trimming left V 5 bases short and J 0 bases short, with 14 bases between. Germline V gene lookup returns CDR1 DFQATT and CDR2 SNEGSKA (reference sequence). CDR3 residues: CSAGFGGSSYEQYF. DNA for the CDR3: TGCAGTGCTGGGTTTGGGGGAAGCTCCTACGAGCAGTACTTC.

The chain has TRBV14 and TRBJ1-4; maybe TRBD1 (5 bases). This CDR3 has 15 amino acids. Per the germline V gene, CDR1 is SGHDN and CDR2 is FVKESK. V gave up 0 bases and J gave up 8 bases, with 13 bases separating them. CDR3 DNA: TGTGCCAGCAGCCAAGACTCGGGGGTTGGGGAAAAACTGTTTTTT. Translation: CASSQDSGVGEKLFF.

The chain carries TRBV19 and TRBJ1-1; 8 bases match TRBD1. The CDR3 length is 14 residues. From germline, CDR1 is LNHDA and CDR2 SQIVND (reference sequence). The junction had 4 bases not matched to a gene; V was cut back by 6 bases and J by 1 base. The CDR3: CASSFGQGNTEAFF. CDR3 coding DNA: TGTGCCAGTAGCTTCGGACAGGGGAACACTGAAGCTTTCTTT. Together with reference TRBV19 and TRBJ1-1, the CDR3 gives the full variable domain: DGGITQSPKYLFRKEGQNVTLSCEQNLNHDAMYWYRQDPGQGLRLIYYSQIVNDFQKGDIAEGYSVSREKKESFPLTVTSAQKNPTAFYLCASSFGQGNTEAFFGQGTRLTVV.

The gene calls are TRBV20-1 and TRBJ1-2; 9 nucleotides line up with TRBD1. Per the germline V gene, CDR1 is DFQATT and CDR2 is SNEGSKA (reference sequence). Trimming cost V 2 bases and J 5 bases; bases outside gene matches: 6. This CDR3 is 14 amino acids long. CDR3 sequence: CSARSDRGRYGYTF. Written as DNA, the CDR3 is TGCAGTGCTAGATCGGACAGGGGAAGGTATGGCTACACCTTC.

This sequence joins TRBV29-1 and TRBJ1-2, with a tentative D call TRBD1 (6 bases). The germline V gene encodes CDR1 SQVTM and CDR2 ANQGSEA. Trimming shortened V by 4 bases and J by 8 bases, and 11 bases separated the two germline ends. This CDR3 contains 11 residues. This chain's CDR3 is CSVGTGRGYTF. CDR3 in DNA: TGCAGCGTTGGAACAGGGAGAGGCTACACCTTC.

V is TRBV4-3 and J is TRBJ1-2; D remains unclear. Germline V gives CDR1 LGHNA, CDR2 YSLEER. The CDR3 totals 14 residues. The germline V and J ends were trimmed by 4 bases and 0 bases, with 9 bases remaining between them. CDR3: CASSLSYSNYGYTF. Here the CDR3 DNA reads TGCGCCAGCAGCCTGTCCTACTCTAACTATGGCTACACCTTC.

CDR3 region: CASSLGDSLRYEQYF. In DNA form, the CDR3 reads TGCGCCAGCAGCTTGGGGGACAGTCTTCGGTACGAGCAGTACTTC. The chain carries TRBV5-1 and TRBJ2-7; TRBD1 agrees at 7 bases. The CDR3 is 15 residues long. J lost 4 bases, V lost 0 bases, and 7 bases had no gene match. The germline gives CDR1 SGHRS, CDR2 YFSETQ.

On this clonotype itself: A read error may produce the germline difference seen at one junction end. The chain carries TRBV7-7 and TRBJ2-7; maybe TRBD2 (6 bases). This CDR3 is 13 amino acids long. Germline CDR1 reads SSHAT; CDR2 reads FNYEAQ (reference sequence). CDR3 bases: TGTGCTAGCAGCTTAGACGCGGGGTACGAGCAGTACTTC. This translates into CASSLDAGYEQYF.

The chain links TRBV30 to TRBJ1-2; D uncertain. Per the germline V gene, CDR1 is GTSNPN and CDR2 is SVGIG (reference sequence). This CDR3 is built from 12 residues. With 0 bases removed from V and 4 bases from J, the gap between germline ends came to 6 bases. The CDR3 DNA follows: TGTGCCTGGAGTGTCCTCAGCTATGGCTACACCTTC. Translation: CAWSVLSYGYTF.

The V call is TRBV30, the J call TRBJ1-1, with D possibly being TRBD1 (5 bases). The CDR3 covers 12 residues. CDR1 and CDR2 (germline): GTSNPN, SVGIG (reference sequence). Trimming took 5 bases from V and 1 from J, leaving 8 bases between them. The CDR3 loop is CAWERGNTEAFF. CDR3 coding DNA: TGTGCCTGGGAAAGGGGGAACACTGAAGCTTTCTTT. Using reference TRBV30 and TRBJ1-1 for the parts outside the CDR3, the full variable domain is SQTIHQWPATLVQPVGSPLSLECTVEGTSNPNLYWYRQAAGRGLQLLFYSVGIGQISSEVPQNLSASRPQDRQFILSSKKLLLSDSGFYLCAWERGNTEAFFGQGTRLTVV.

The chain joins TRBV28 to TRBJ2-5, with D perhaps TRBD2 (5 bases). The CDR3 contains 16 residues. Per the germline V gene, CDR1 is MDHEN and CDR2 is SYDVKM. The germline V and J ends were trimmed by 2 bases and 4 bases, with 17 bases remaining between them. The CDR3 nucleotides are TGTGCCAGCAGTTTAGATATTGCTAGCACGGGAGAGACCCAGTACTTC. It codes for CASSLDIASTGETQYF.

V is TRBV10-3 and J is TRBJ1-3, with TRBD1 as a possible D gene (6 bases). Germline V gives CDR1 ENHRY, CDR2 SYGVKD. V shed 3 bases and J shed 0 bases, with 9 bases lying between them. CDR3 length: 15 residues. This CDR3 is CAISDGGASGNTIYF. The CDR3 DNA follows: TGTGCCATCAGTGATGGGGGGGCCTCTGGAAACACCATATATTTT.

The V and J genes are TRBV30 and TRBJ2-5; tentative D call: TRBD1 (5 bases). Looked up from germline, CDR1 is GTSNPN and CDR2 is SVGIG (reference sequence). Trimming left V 4 bases short and J 1 base short, with 16 bases between. The CDR3 is 15 residues long. CDR3: CAWISQGRVQETQYF. The CDR3 coding sequence is TGTGCCTGGATATCCCAGGGCAGGGTCCAAGAGACCCAGTACTTC.

The V and J genes are TRBV4-2 and TRBJ1-4, with D tentatively TRBD1 (5 bases). CDR1 and CDR2 (germline): LGHNA, YNFKEQ. This CDR3 is built from 14 residues. The germline V and J ends were trimmed by 3 bases and 7 bases, with 12 bases remaining between them. CDR3 sequence (DNA): TGTGCCAGCAGCCAGCTACGCACAGGTGAAAAACTGTTTTTT. It specifies CASSQLRTGEKLFF.

The chain recombines TRBV20-1 with TRBJ2-1; 14 bases match TRBD2. The CDR3 runs to 16 residues. Germline V gene lookup returns CDR1 DFQATT and CDR2 SNEGSKA (reference sequence). With 3 bases clipped from V and 7 bases from J, the junction kept 8 bases outside the gene matches. This chain's CDR3 is CSARGTSGGRVNEQFF. The DNA of the CDR3 is TGCAGTGCTAGGGGGACTAGCGGGGGAAGGGTAAATGAGCAGTTCTTC.

The rearrangement joins TRBV6-5 to TRBJ2-2; no firm D call. This CDR3 has 13 residues. The ends were cut back, 7 bases at V and 2 bases at J, with 8 bases in the middle. The germline CDR1 and CDR2 sequences are MNHEY and SVGAGI. The CDR3 loop reads CASKTTNTGELFF. The CDR3, as DNA: TGTGCCAGCAAGACGACAAACACCGGGGAGCTGTTTTTT.

The gene calls are TRBV6-1 and TRBJ2-2; D is unclear. The CDR3 covers 16 residues. CDR1 is MNHNS and CDR2 is SASEGT in the germline V gene. V was trimmed by 1 base and J by 0 bases, leaving 9 bases between them. The CDR3 loop is CASSEGAWANTGELFF. CDR3 bases: TGTGCCAGCAGTGAAGGGGCTTGGGCGAACACCGGGGAGCTGTTTTTT.

The chain is built from TRBV12-3 or TRBV12-4 and TRBJ1-2; 11 bases align to TRBD1. The CDR3 is 14 residues long. The V gene end was trimmed by 3 bases and the J gene end by 5 bases; junction bases not matched to a gene: 2. Here the CDR3 DNA reads TGTGCCAGCAGTTTCGGGACAGGGGGTTATGGCTACACCTTC. As protein: CASSFGTGGYGYTF.

The chain couples TRBV5-6 to TRBJ1-1; 9 bases align to TRBD1. The CDR3 is 14 residues long. The V gene's germline CDR1 is SGHDT and CDR2 YYEEEE. The trim removed 3 bases at V and 7 bases at J, leaving 7 bases unmatched. The CDR3 DNA follows: TGTGCCAGCAGCTGGGGACAGGGCGGGAGTGAAGCTTTCTTT. It is translated as CASSWGQGGSEAFF.

The J gene is TRBJ2-3, the V gene TRBV5-4; D not resolved. CDR1 SGHNT and CDR2 YYREEE come from the germline V gene (reference sequence). V shed 1 base and J shed 1 base, with 4 bases lying between them. CDR3 length equals 13 residues. Written as DNA, the CDR3 is TGTGCCAGCAGCTTGTTTGGCACAGATACGCAGTATTTT. Protein: CASSLFGTDTQYF.

The chain carries TRBV20-1 and TRBJ2-7; 8 nucleotides align to TRBD1. The CDR3 is made up of 12 amino acids. Per the germline V gene, CDR1 is DFQATT and CDR2 is SNEGSKA (reference sequence). The DNA of the CDR3 is TGCAGGGGTGACAGGGGCTCCTACGAGCAGTACTTC. It encodes CRGDRGSYEQYF.

The chain carries TRBV20-1 and TRBJ2-3; D is perhaps TRBD2 (6 bases). The CDR3 contains 14 residues. Germline CDR1 reads DFQATT; CDR2 reads SNEGSKA (reference sequence). The V end was cut by 3 bases, the J end by 1 base, with 11 bases between. CDR3 loop: CSARTRKGTDTQYF. As DNA, the CDR3 is TGCAGTGCTAGGACTAGGAAGGGCACAGATACGCAGTATTTT.